This TCR beta chain emerged from a study of long-term antiretroviral therapy in people with HIV. Study-level findings and limits: Pre-ART expanded clones dominated the repertoire at every time point.

Version v3.0 of the immunoSEQ assay was performed at survey level. Here immunoSEQ multiplex PCR was the method, and the copy in TCRdb shows in-frame clones only, minus some. The sample includes over 25,000 clones, around nine tenths of them seen just once. Turning to this clone: What it recognizes is unknown.

The V segment lost 3 bases and the J segment 0 bases; nucleotides outside the gene matches: 6. The germline gives CDR1 GTSNPN, CDR2 SVGIG (reference sequence). This CDR3 is 15 amino acids long. This TCR was recovered from a man aged 18-30 years with HIV. The material was unsorted PBMCs, obtained 1.1 years after starting antiretroviral therapy. This chain links TRBV30 with TRBJ1-1; 8 bases fit TRBD1. The CDR3 DNA follows: TGTGCCTGGAGCCAGTCCAGGGGGCTGAACACTGAAGCTTTCTTT. Translated: CAWSQSRGLNTEAFF.